This T cell receptor beta chain was sequenced for a study of post-analysis software for immune sequencing data. Built from TCR beta cDNA, the libraries had unique molecular identifiers in them. MiXCR, applied by TCRdb to the PCR reads, yields one record per CDR3 protein. The sample holds about 260,000 distinct CDR3 sequences, 36% seen once. This CDR3 contains 15 residues. The germline CDR1 and CDR2 sequences are MNHEY and SMNVEV (reference sequence). With 5 bases clipped from V and 3 bases from J, the junction kept 6 bases outside the gene matches. General study results and limits: With TRBV5-6, TRBV5-1 and TRBV20-1 included, about 5 TRBV segments were more frequent in patients than in controls.

Remarks on this clonotype: The target antigen is unknown.

Sequencing was done on a sample of blood. The V gene is TRBV27, the J gene TRBJ2-2; 7 positions agree with TRBD1. The clonotype comes from a girl between 10 and 17 years old with multiple sclerosis. In nucleotides, the CDR3 is TGTGCCAGCAGTCCGCCCGGACAGGACACCGGGGAGCTGTTTTTT. Its translation is CASSPPGQDTGELFF.